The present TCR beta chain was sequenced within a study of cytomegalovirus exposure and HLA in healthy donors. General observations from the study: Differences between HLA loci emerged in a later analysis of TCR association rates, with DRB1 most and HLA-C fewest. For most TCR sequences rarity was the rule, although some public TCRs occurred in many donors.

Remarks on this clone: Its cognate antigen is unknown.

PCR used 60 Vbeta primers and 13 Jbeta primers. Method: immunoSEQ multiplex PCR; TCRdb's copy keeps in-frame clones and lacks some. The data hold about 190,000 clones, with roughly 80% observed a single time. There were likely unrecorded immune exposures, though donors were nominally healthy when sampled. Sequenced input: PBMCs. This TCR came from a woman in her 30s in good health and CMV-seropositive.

The CDR3: CASSLRSAYEQYF. The CDR3 nucleotides are TGTGCCAGCAGCTTAAGAAGCGCCTACGAGCAGTACTTC. The chain combines TRBV7-2 with TRBJ2-7; D gene ambiguous. Germline lookup yields CDR1 SGHTA and CDR2 FQGNSA. This CDR3 is 13 amino acids long. Trimming stripped 2 bases from V and 2 bases from J, with 7 bases between.